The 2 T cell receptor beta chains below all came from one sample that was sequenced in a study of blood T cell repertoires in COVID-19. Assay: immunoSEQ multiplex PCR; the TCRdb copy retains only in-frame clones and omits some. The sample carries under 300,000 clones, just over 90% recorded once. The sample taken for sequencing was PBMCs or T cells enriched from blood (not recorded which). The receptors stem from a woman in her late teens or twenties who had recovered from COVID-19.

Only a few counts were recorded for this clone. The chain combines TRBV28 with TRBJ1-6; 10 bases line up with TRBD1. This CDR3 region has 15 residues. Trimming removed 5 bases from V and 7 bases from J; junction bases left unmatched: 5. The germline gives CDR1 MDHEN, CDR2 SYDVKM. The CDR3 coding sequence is TGTGCCAGCAGTGGGGGGACAGGGGCAAATTCACCCCTCCACTTT. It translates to CASSGGTGANSPLHF.

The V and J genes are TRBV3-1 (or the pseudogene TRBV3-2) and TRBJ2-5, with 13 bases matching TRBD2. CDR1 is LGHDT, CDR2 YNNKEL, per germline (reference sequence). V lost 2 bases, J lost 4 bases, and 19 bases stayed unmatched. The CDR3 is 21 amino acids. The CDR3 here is CASSQIGLAGVEFGTRETQYF. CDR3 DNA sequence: TGTGCCAGCAGCCAAATAGGACTAGCGGGAGTTGAGTTCGGTACGAGAGAGACCCAGTACTTC.